Each of the 5 T cell receptor beta chains below was sequenced from the same sample in a study of CD8 T cells in ankylosing spondylitis. TCRdb passed the 5' RACE reads through MiXCR, listing each CDR3 protein once. This sample has about 150,000 distinct CDR3 sequences, with roughly 6.6% found just once. Sequencing was done on a sample of blood, either unsorted or a sorted T cell fraction (not recorded which). These receptors were taken from a female donor with ankylosing spondylitis or in good health (not recorded which).

The table lists this clonotype with many counts. The V and J genes are TRBV29-1 and TRBJ1-5; 12 bases line up with TRBD1. CDR3 length: 15 residues. Trimming took 2 bases from V and 4 from J; bases not matched to a gene: 3. Germline lookup yields CDR1 SQVTM and CDR2 ANQGSEA. The chain's CDR3 is CSVEMGQGANQPQHF. The CDR3 region has the DNA TGCAGCGTTGAAATGGGACAGGGGGCAAATCAGCCCCAGCATTTT.

This clonotype has ten or more counts. The chain combines TRBV5-1 with TRBJ1-4; the D is unclear. Germline lookup yields CDR1 SGHRS and CDR2 YFSETQ. Trimming took off 2 bases at V and 4 bases at J, with 9 bases between the two ends. This CDR3 spans 14 amino acids. CDR3: CASSLGKLNEKLFF. CDR3 in DNA: TGCGCCAGCAGCTTAGGCAAGCTTAATGAAAAACTGTTTTTT.

This clonotype occurred a few times. The chain combines TRBV7-6 with TRBJ1-1, with D possibly TRBD1 on 6 matching bases. CDR1 and CDR2 (germline): SGHVS, FNYEAQ. The CDR3 spans 14 residues. V was shortened by 5 bases and J by 2 bases, with 12 bases between the two germline ends. CDR3 sequence reads: CASSGGQLNTEAFF. In DNA form, the CDR3 reads TGTGCCAGCAGCGGGGGACAACTAAACACTGAAGCTTTCTTT.

This clonotype was detected ten times or more. The chain joins TRBV28 to TRBJ2-7; the match to TRBD1 covers 7 bases. With 6 bases clipped from V and 2 bases from J, the junction kept 7 bases outside the gene matches. The CDR3 totals 14 residues. CDR1 and CDR2 from the germline V gene are MDHEN and SYDVKM. As DNA, the CDR3 is TGTGCCAGCAGCGTAACAGGGGCCGCCTACGAGCAGTACTTC. Amino acids: CASSVTGAAYEQYF.

This clonotype was counted ten times or more. CDR3 nucleotides: TGTGCCAGCAGTATCCGGGGCGGGAGATACAATGAGCAGTTCTTC. It specifies CASSIRGGRYNEQFF. J is TRBJ2-1 and V is TRBV12-3 or TRBV12-4; 7 nucleotides align to TRBD2. This CDR3 is 15 amino acids long. V lost 5 bases, J lost 4 bases, and 8 bases stayed unmatched.